This T cell receptor (beta chain) was sequenced for a study of Ad26.COV2.S vaccination and SARS-CoV-2 variants (dated by TCRdb to about 2021). With respect to the entire study: Donors in the vaccine arm were drawn from COV1001, a phase I-IIa trial of Ad26.COV2.S in healthy adults that was multicentre, randomized, double-blind and placebo-controlled. Dosing of Ad26.COV2.S was intramuscular, at either 5x10^10 or 1x10^11 viral particles, delivered as one shot or as two shots spaced 56 days apart. TCRbeta repertoire sequencing served as the tool for gauging how specific and how broad the SARS-CoV-2-reactive T cell receptors were following Ad26.COV2.S vaccination. A total of approximately 30 samples were included in the TCR-sequenced set, comprising 19 Ad26.COV2.S vaccine recipients, 5 placebo recipients and 8 SARS-CoV-2 convalescent individuals. Trial participants were randomized into five groups of five: low-dose or high-dose Ad26.COV2.S given once or twice, or placebo on both occasions. Investigators remained blinded to trial group allocation during experiments and outcome assessment. The paper's findings and limits, for the study overall: Non-spike TCR breadth was comparable between vaccine and placebo recipients, consistent with the vaccine containing only spike. Spike-specific TCR breadth was higher in Ad26.COV2.S recipients than in placebo recipients (P = 0.0014). After vaccination, spike-specific CD8+ and CD4+ T cell responses were reported to show substantial breadth. Comparing responses between vaccine doses or regimens was not something the study was powered to do. The authors noted that the TCR breadth and depth analyses may have underestimated total T cell responses.

On this clone: What this receptor recognizes is not known. No much larger clone is present one base from it, and per-base qualities are unavailable.

The immunoSEQ Assay was used to sequence TCRbeta CDR3 regions. After extraction, genomic DNA underwent amplification by bias-controlled multiplex PCR, followed by high-throughput sequencing. As for the authors' bioinformatics: To quantify the absolute abundance of every unique TCRbeta CDR3 region, sequences were collapsed and filtered. T cell fraction was estimated by normalizing TCRbeta template counts to usable DNA, which was measured by amplifying reference genes present in all nucleated cells. Repertoire TCRs were annotated as SARS-CoV-2-specific when V gene, CDR3 amino acid sequence and J gene were exactly matched to a known reactive TCR set. The reference SARS-CoV-2 TCR set was obtained from MIRA and was filtered for enrichment in COVID-19-positive ImmuneCODE repertoires, whereby public or cross-reactive TCRs were removed. Drawing on the MIRA antigens, annotated TCRs were analysed further at the level of specific ORF or position within ORF. Breadth was defined as the number of annotated unique rearrangements divided by the total number of unique productive rearrangements, and depth was defined as the summed frequency of the annotated unique rearrangements. Group comparisons of TCR breadth used two-sided Wilcoxon rank-sum tests. In its TCRdb copy, this immuneACCESS table keeps in-frame sequences only and misses some clones. Where compared with another copy, unresolved V genes explain less than half of these, and the others have no known cause. That table supplies the V and J calls and clone size; D and trimming were determined from the DNA. The sample table records about 350,000 clones; around 88% of these occur just once. The ten largest clones represent approximately 12% of the sample.

V and J lose 6 bases and 2 bases, and a span of 11 bases separates them. CDR1 LNHDA and CDR2 SQIVND are derived from the germline V gene (reference sequence). Its CDR3 holds 13 amino acids, cysteine through phenylalanine. Here the CDR3 DNA is all that survives: 39 bases in frame from base 1. In light of the paper, this sample's treatment or condition label describes: some 20 received Ad26.COV2.S at low or high dose, single or two shots; roughly five received placebo; per-sample allocation not given. For vaccine and placebo recipients, repertoires were sequenced using samples collected on day 63 after the first injection. In Cohort 1b, around 23 adults aged 18-55 years were enrolled at a single site in Boston, USA, between 29 July and 7 August 2020. As a vaccine, Ad26.COV2.S was a replication-incompetent adenovirus type 26 vector that expressed a prefusion-stabilized SARS-CoV-2 spike protein derived from the original Wuhan strain.

The chain joins TRBV19 to TRBJ2-7, with the identity of the D gene unclear. The source was peripheral blood, collected in a trial of Ad26.COV2.S vaccine versus placebo. The clonotype comes from a person between 18 and 60 years old who received the Ad26.COV2.S COVID-19 vaccine or a placebo. The DNA sequence follows: TGTGCCAGTAGCTTGTCGACGCCCTACGAGCAGTACTTC. It specifies CASSLSTPYEQYF.